One sample yielded the 6 T cell receptor beta chains listed below, sequenced in a study of T-cell memory formation after mild COVID-19. TCRdb ran MiXCR on the 5' RACE reads and lists one entry per CDR3 protein. Seen here are under 60,000 distinct CDR3 sequences, approximately 9.1% observed once, and the top ten hold approximately 12%. The sequencing input was PBMCs or a T cell subset sorted from them (not recorded which). The receptors derive from an adult woman who had mild COVID-19 (a few samples of this study predate the infection). Cell type and time point are not known.

This clonotype was counted between two and nine times. The chain combines TRBV7-9 with TRBJ1-2; 9 bases map to TRBD1. The CDR3 has 13 amino acids. Germline V gene data show CDR1 as SEHNR and CDR2 as FQNEAQ (reference sequence). V was pared by 5 bases and J by 5 bases, with 3 bases of the junction left unmatched. The DNA for the CDR3 is TGTGCCAGCAGCCCACAGGGGGCGTATGGCTACACCTTC. Translation gives CASSPQGAYGYTF.

The chain recombines TRBV27 with TRBJ1-5; D remains unclear. V dropped 2 bases and J dropped 2 bases, with 10 bases sitting between them. Germline values: CDR1 MNHEY, CDR2 SMNVEV (reference sequence). The CDR3 is made up of 15 amino acids. The CDR3: CASSLGVYGNQPQHF. In DNA, the CDR3 is TGTGCCAGCAGTTTAGGGGTTTATGGCAATCAGCCCCAGCATTTT.

This clonotype was found a few times. V gene TRBV3-1 combines with J gene TRBJ1-2; possibly TRBD1 for D (6 bases). CDR1 and CDR2 (germline): LGHDT, YNNKEL (reference sequence). This CDR3 is 15 amino acids long. With 3 bases removed from V and 2 bases from J, the gap between germline ends came to 13 bases. The CDR3 region is CASSHTTGANYGYTF. The DNA of the CDR3 is TGTGCCAGCAGCCACACGACAGGCGCCAACTATGGCTACACCTTC.

This clonotype has only a few counts. V and J are TRBV5-4 and TRBJ2-3; D uncertain. Germline CDR1 reads SGHNT; CDR2 reads YYREEE (reference sequence). With 0 bases removed from V and 0 bases from J, the gap between germline ends came to 8 bases. This CDR3 spans 15 amino acids. CDR3 in DNA: TGTGCCAGCAGCTTGGGACGGGCTAGCACAGATACGCAGTATTTT. It specifies CASSLGRASTDTQYF. The whole variable domain, filled in from reference TRBV5-4 and TRBJ2-3, reads ETGVTQSPTHLIKTRGQQVTLRCSSQSGHNTVSWYQQALGQGPQFIFQYYREEENGRGNFPPRFSGLQFPNYSSELNVNALELDDSALYLCASSLGRASTDTQYFGPGTRLTVL.

This clonotype was counted ten times or more. The chain carries TRBV15 and TRBJ2-4; a possible D gene is TRBD1 (6 bases). The germline gives CDR1 LNHNV, CDR2 YYDKDF (reference sequence). The CDR3 spans 16 residues. The germline V and J ends were trimmed by 0 bases and 3 bases, with 12 bases remaining between them. In nucleotides, the CDR3 is TGTGCCACCAGCAGAGAAAGTAGGACAGTCAAAAACATTCAGTACTTC. Translation: CATSRESRTVKNIQYF.

Turning to this clonotype: This could be a read error, since a much larger clone is one nucleotide away. The chain recombines TRBV7-2 with TRBJ2-7; TRBD1 is a possible D gene (5 bases). The CDR3 has 16 amino acids. From germline, CDR1 is SGHTA and CDR2 FQGNSA. CDR3 sequence (DNA): TGTGCCAGCATCTTAGGTCCCAGGGCCCCCTCCTACGAGCAGTACTTC. Translating it yields CASILGPRAPSYEQYF.